This T cell receptor beta chain originates from a study of neoadjuvant anti-PD-1 for oral cavity cancer. Study details: Nivolumab at 3 mg/kg was mostly given biweekly, three to four doses, pre-surgery. Patients without progression got a fourth dose around day 43.

Using immunoSEQ multiplex PCR, the repertoire was profiled, and TCRdb retains in-frame clones only, with some absent. The sample has around 7,500 clones, 70% seen once. About this clone itself: Its matching antigen is unknown.

The CDR3 loop spans 15 amino acids. Germline V gene data show CDR1 as LGHNA and CDR2 as YSLEER. Between the trimmed V and J ends, which lost 1 base and 0 bases, there was a span of 10 bases. Specified time point: after neoadjuvant nivolumab, at surgical resection. Study outcomes and limitations: Only a few patients per response group were TCR-analyzed; validation needed. After neoadjuvant nivolumab, PBMC T cell clonality was significantly higher in non-responders than responders.

The sequence was obtained from a person aged 35-79 years with oral cavity squamous cell carcinoma. This sample comprised PBMCs, obtained after nivolumab (anti-PD-1) treatment. The gene calls are TRBV4-3 and TRBJ2-7; possible D gene TRBD1, 5 bases. The CDR3 loop reads CASSQGREGSYEQYF. DNA of the CDR3: TGCGCCAGCAGCCAAGGCAGGGAAGGCTCCTACGAGCAGTACTTC.